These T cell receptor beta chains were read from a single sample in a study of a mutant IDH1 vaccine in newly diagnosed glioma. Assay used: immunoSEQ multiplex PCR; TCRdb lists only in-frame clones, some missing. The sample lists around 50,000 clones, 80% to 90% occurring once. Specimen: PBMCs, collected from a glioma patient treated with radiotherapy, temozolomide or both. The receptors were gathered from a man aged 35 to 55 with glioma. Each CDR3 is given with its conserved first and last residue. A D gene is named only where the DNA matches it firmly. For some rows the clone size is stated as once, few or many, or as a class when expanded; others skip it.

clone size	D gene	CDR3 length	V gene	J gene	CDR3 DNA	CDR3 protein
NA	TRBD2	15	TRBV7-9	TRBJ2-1	TGTGCCAGCAGCGCGGGACTAGCAAAGTACAATGAGCAGTTCTTC	CASSAGLAKYNEQFF
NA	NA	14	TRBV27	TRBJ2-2	TGTGCCAGCAGTCCTAGGCCCTACACCGGGGAGCTGTTTTTT	CASSPRPYTGELFF
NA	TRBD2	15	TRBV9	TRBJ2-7	TGTGCCAGCAGCGTAGTTGCGGGAGCCACCTACGAGCAGTACTTC	CASSVVAGATYEQYF
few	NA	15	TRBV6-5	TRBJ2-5	TGTGCCAGCAGTTACTCTCATCGGGGTGGAGAGACCCAGTACTTC	CASSYSHRGGETQYF
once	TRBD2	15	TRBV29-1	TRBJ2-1	TGCAGCGCCGGGACTAGCGGGAGAGTTTACAATGAGCAGTTCTTC	CSAGTSGRVYNEQFF
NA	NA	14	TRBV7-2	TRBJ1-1	TGTGCCAGCAGCTTTGGGAGAGGTCACACTGAAGCTTTCTTT	CASSFGRGHTEAFF
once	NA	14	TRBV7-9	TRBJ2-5	TGTGCCAGTAGACCGGGACACCGGCAAGAGACCCAGTACTTC	CASRPGHRQETQYF
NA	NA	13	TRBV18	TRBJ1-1	TGTGCCAGCTCACCGAGGGGGTACACTGAAGCTTTCTTT	CASSPRGYTEAFF
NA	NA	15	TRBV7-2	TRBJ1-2	TGTGCCAGCAGCCCTGCAATGGGGAATGGCTATGGCTACACCTTC	CASSPAMGNGYGYTF
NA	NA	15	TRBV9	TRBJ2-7	TGTGCCAGCAGCGTTTTTTCGGGTCCTTCCTACGAGCAGTACTTC	CASSVFSGPSYEQYF
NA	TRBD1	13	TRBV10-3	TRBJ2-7	TGTGCCATCAGTGAGACAGGGGACCACGAGCAGTACTTC	CAISETGDHEQYF
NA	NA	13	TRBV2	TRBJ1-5	TGTGCCAGCAGTGGAGGGGGCAATCAGCCCCAGCATTTT	CASSGGGNQPQHF
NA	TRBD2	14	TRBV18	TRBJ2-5	TGTGCCAGCTCACCACCCGGGGGGGTAGAGACCCAGTACTTC	CASSPPGGVETQYF
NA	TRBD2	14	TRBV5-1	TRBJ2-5	TGCGCCAGCAGCTTCCAATCTAGCGGGGAGACCCAGTACTTC	CASSFQSSGETQYF
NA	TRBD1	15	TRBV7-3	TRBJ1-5	TGTGCCAGCAGCTTAGCCGGGGACAGGAATCAGCCCCAGCATTTT	CASSLAGDRNQPQHF
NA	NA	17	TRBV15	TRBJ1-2	TGTGCCACCAGCAGAGGGTCTGGGGGGGCCACTCCATATGGCTACACCTTC	CATSRGSGGATPYGYTF
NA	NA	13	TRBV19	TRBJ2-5	TGTGCCACTGCATGGCGGGGCCAAGAGACCCAGTACTTC	CATAWRGQETQYF
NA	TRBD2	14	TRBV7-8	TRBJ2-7	TGTGCCAGCAGCTTAACGGGAGGCTACTACGAGCAGTACTTC	CASSLTGGYYEQYF
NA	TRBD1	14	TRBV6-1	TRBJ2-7	TGTGCCAGCAGCGGAACAGGGGACACCTACGAGCAGTACTTC	CASSGTGDTYEQYF
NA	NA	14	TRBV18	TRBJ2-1	TGTGCCAGCTCACCTGTCGCAGGGGTCTCTGAGCAGTTCTTC	CASSPVAGVSEQFF
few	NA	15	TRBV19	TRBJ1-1	TGTGCCAGTACTTCGACTGGAGGGTCGAACACTGAAGCTTTCTTT	CASTSTGGSNTEAFF